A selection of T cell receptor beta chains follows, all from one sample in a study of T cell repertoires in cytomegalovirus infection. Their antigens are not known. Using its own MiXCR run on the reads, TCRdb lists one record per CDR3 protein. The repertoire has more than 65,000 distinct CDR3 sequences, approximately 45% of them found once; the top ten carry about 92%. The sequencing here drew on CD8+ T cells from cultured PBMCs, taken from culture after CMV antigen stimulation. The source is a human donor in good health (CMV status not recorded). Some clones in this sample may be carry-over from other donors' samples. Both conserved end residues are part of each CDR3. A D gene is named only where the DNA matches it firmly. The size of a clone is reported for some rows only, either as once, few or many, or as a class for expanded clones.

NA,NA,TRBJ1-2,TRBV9,TGTGCCAGCAGCGTATTAGAGGGGGGGCTGAACTATGGCTACACCTTC,CASSVLEGGLNYGYTF
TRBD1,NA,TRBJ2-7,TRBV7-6,TGTGCCAGCAGCCATACGGACAGGGACGAGCAGTACTTC,CASSHTDRDEQYF
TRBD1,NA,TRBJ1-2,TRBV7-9,TGTGCCAGCAGAACGACAGGGGACTTCGAGGACTATGGCTACACCTTC,CASRTTGDFEDYGYTF
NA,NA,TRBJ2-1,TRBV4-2,TGTGCCAGCAGCCAGGGCGGGACGATGCGGGATGAGCAGTTCTTC,CASSQGGTMRDEQFF
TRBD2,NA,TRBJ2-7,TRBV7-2,TGTGCCAGCAGCTACAGCCCAGGGAGACTAGCGTACGAGCAGTACTTC,CASSYSPGRLAYEQYF
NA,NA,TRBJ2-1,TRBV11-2,TGTGCCAGCAGCTCAGATGAGCAGTTCTTC,CASSSDEQFF
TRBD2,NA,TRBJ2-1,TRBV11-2,TGTGCCAGCAGCCCCCGACTAGCGGGCAACTACAATGAGCAGTTCTTC,CASSPRLAGNYNEQFF
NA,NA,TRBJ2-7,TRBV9,TGTGCCAGCAGCGTCGACAGCTCCTACGAGCAGTACTTC,CASSVDSSYEQYF
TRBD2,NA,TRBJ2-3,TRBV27,TGTGCCAGCAGTCCCAACGGGGGGGCAAGGACAGATACGCAGTATTTT,CASSPNGGARTDTQYF
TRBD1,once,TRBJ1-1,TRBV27,TGTGCCAGCAGTTTGACAGGGGGGTTCACTGAAGCTTTCTTT,CASSLTGGFTEAFF
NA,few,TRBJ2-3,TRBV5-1,TGCGCCAGCAGTTGGGACCATAAGGGAGATACGCAGTATTTT,CASSWDHKGDTQYF
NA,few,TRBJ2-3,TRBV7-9,TGTGCCAGCAGCCGGAACCCTGGAGATACGCAGTATTTT,CASSRNPGDTQYF
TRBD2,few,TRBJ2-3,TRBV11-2,TGTGCCAGCAGCTTGGGACTAGCGGCAACTGGGGGTACGCAGTATTTT,CASSLGLAATGGTQYF
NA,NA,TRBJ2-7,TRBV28,TGTGCCAGCAGTTTATCGGATCTAGCTTACGAGCAGTACTTC,CASSLSDLAYEQYF
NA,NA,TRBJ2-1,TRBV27,TGTGCCAGCAGCCCAAAGGGGCGCGGGAATGAGCAGTTCTTC,CASSPKGRGNEQFF
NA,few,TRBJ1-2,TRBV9,TGTGCCAGCAGCGGATGGGGCCAAAATCCTGATGTTGATGGCTACACCTTC,CASSGWGQNPDVDGYTF
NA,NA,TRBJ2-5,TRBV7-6,TGTGCCAGCAGCTTCACTCAGGCGCCAGGGGAGACCCAGTACTTC,CASSFTQAPGETQYF
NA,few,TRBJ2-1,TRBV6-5,TGTGCCAGCAGTTGGGTAGGCAACGGTGAGCAGTTCTTC,CASSWVGNGEQFF
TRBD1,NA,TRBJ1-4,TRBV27,TGTGCCAGCACCGAATCAGGGGGCGACTCTCCAGGTGAAAAACTGTTTTTT,CASTESGGDSPGEKLFF
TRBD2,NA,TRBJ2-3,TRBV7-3,TGTGCCAGCAGCTTGATAGCGGGAGTCACAGATACGCAGTATTTT,CASSLIAGVTDTQYF
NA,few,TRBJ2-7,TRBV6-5,TGTGCCAGCAGTTACTCTATAGGCGAAAGCTCCTACGAGCAGTACTTC,CASSYSIGESSYEQYF
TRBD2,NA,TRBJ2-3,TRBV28,TGTGCCAGCACTGGGGGAGGGAGCACAGATACGCAGTATTTT,CASTGGGSTDTQYF
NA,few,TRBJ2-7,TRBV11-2,TGTGCCAGCAGCTTGTGGGAGACACGCCACTCCGTACACTTC,CASSLWETRHSVHF
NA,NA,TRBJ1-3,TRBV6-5,TGTGCCAGCAGTTACGGTCTTACCGCAGGGGATACTGGAAACACCATATATTTT,CASSYGLTAGDTGNTIYF
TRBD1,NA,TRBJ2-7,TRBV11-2,TGTGCCAGCAGCTCCGGACAGGGAGGCTCCTACGAGCAGTACTTC,CASSSGQGGSYEQYF
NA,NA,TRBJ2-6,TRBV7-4,TGTGCCAGCGGAGCAATAACCTCTGGGGCCAACGTCCTGACTTTC,CASGAITSGANVLTF
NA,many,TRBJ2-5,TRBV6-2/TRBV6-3,TGTGCCAGCAGTTACTGGCTAGCGTATTTACAAGAGACCCAGTACTTC,CASSYWLAYLQETQYF
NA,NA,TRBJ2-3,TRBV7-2,TGTGCCAGCAGCAGGGGGGCTAGCACAGATACGCAGTATTTT,CASSRGASTDTQYF
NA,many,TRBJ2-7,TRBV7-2,TGTGCCAGCAGCGTTTCCTACGAGCAGTACTTC,CASSVSYEQYF
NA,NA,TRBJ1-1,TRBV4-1,TGCGCCAGCAGCCAAGATTATTCACAAATTGCTTTCTTT,CASSQDYSQIAFF
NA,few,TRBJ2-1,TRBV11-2,TGTGCCAGCATCCCCGAGGGGGGCAGCTCCTACAATGAGCAGTTCTTC,CASIPEGGSSYNEQFF
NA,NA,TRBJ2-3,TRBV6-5,TGTGCCAGCAGTTACTCGTTCGATTGGCGGGGTACCTTAGATACGCAGTATTTT,CASSYSFDWRGTLDTQYF
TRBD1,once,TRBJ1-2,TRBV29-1,TGCAGCGCAGGACAGGGAGGAAGTGGCTACACCTTC,CSAGQGGSGYTF
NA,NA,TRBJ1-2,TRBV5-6,TGTGCCAGCAGCTTGTCCAGGGCTAACTATGGCTACACCTTC,CASSLSRANYGYTF
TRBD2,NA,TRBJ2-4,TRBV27,TGTGCCAGCCAGGGACTAGCGGAAAACATTCAGTACTTC,CASQGLAENIQYF
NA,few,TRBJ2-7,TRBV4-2,TGTGCCAGCAGCCAGACACTAGTCGGCTCCTACGAGCAGTACTTC,CASSQTLVGSYEQYF
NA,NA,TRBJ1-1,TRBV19,TGTGCCAGTACCCTGGGGGAGGGCTGGACTGAAGCTTTCTTT,CASTLGEGWTEAFF
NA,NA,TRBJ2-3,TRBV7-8,TGTGCCAGCAGCTTAGCGCGTACCTCTAGCACAGATACGCAGTATTTT,CASSLARTSSTDTQYF
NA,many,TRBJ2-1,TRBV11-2,TGTGCCAGCAGCTTAGCAGCGACGGCGGGTGGGAATGAGCAGTTCTTC,CASSLAATAGGNEQFF
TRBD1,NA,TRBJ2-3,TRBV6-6,TGTGCCAGCAGTTCTACAGGGGTCCGCCCAGATACGCAGTATTTT,CASSSTGVRPDTQYF
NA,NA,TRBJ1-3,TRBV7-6,TGTGCCAGCAGCTTAGGGCCTCTGGCTTCTGGAAACACCATATATTTT,CASSLGPLASGNTIYF
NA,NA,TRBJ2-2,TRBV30,TGTGCCTGGACTTGGTCGGATTACACCGGGGAGCTGTTTTTT,CAWTWSDYTGELFF
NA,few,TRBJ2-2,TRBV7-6,TGTGCCAGCAGGGCTGGATCGGCCGGGGAGCTGTTTTTT,CASRAGSAGELFF
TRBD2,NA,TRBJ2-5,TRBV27,TGTGCCAGCAGATTTAGCGGGAGGTACCAAGAGACCCAGTACTTC,CASRFSGRYQETQYF
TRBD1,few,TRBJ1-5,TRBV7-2,TGTGCCAGCAGCTTAGGTAGGACAGGGGACAGGAGGATGGGCAATCAGCCCCAGCATTTT,CASSLGRTGDRRMGNQPQHF
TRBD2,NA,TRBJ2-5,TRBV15,TGTGCCACCAGCAGGGGGGGACTAGCGGTGAACCAAGAGACCCAGTACTTC,CATSRGGLAVNQETQYF
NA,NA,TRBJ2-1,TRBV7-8,TGTGCCAGCAGTTCCGACTCGTACAATGAGCAGTTCTTC,CASSSDSYNEQFF
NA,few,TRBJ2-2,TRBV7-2,TGTGCCAGCAGCTTAGCAATGGTCCGTTCCGGGGAGCTGTTTTTT,CASSLAMVRSGELFF
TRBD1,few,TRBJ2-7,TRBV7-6,TGTGCCAGCAGCTTAGCGCTCTTCGGGACAGGGGTTCCCTACGAGCAGTACTTC,CASSLALFGTGVPYEQYF
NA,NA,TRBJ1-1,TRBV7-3,TGTGCCAGCAGCTTACGACCCTCAGGAGAAGCTTTCTTT,CASSLRPSGEAFF
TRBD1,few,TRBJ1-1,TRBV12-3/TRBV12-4,TGTGCCAGCAGCTCGGGACAGGGGAACACTGAAGCTTTCTTT,CASSSGQGNTEAFF
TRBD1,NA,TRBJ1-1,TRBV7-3,TGTGCCAGCAGCTCAACGACCCAGGGGGCATCAACTGAAGCTTTCTTT,CASSSTTQGASTEAFF
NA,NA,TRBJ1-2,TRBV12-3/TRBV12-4,TGTGCCAGCAGTCCCTTTAACGGGGTTAATGGCTACACCTTC,CASSPFNGVNGYTF
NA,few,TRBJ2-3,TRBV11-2,TGTGCCAGCAGCTTAGACTTAGCCGATACGCAGTATTTT,CASSLDLADTQYF
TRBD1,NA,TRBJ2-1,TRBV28,TGTGCCAGCAGACCCGATACAGGGGCAGCTTACAATGAGCAGTTCTTC,CASRPDTGAAYNEQFF
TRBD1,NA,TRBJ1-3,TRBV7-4,TGTGCCAGCAGCTTTCGGACAGGGGGCGGAAACACCATATATTTT,CASSFRTGGGNTIYF
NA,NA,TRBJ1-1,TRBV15,TGTGCCACCAGCAGATTTCCTGGAGCTGAAGCTTTCTTT,CATSRFPGAEAFF
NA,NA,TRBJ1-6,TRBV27,TGTGCCAGCAGTTTTTCTCGGGGTTCACCCCTCCACTTT,CASSFSRGSPLHF
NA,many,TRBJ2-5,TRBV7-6,TGTGCCAGCAGCCCACGTCCGGTTTTGGAGACCCAGTACTTC,CASSPRPVLETQYF